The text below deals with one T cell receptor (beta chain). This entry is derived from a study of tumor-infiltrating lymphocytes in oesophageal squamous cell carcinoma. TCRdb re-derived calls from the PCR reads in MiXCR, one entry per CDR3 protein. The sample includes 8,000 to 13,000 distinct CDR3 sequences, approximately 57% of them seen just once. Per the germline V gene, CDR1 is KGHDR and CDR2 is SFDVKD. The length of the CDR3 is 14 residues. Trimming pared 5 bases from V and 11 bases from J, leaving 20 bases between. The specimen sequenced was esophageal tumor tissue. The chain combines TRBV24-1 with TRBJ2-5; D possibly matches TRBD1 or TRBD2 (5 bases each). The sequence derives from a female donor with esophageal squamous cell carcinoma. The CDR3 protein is CATSVGASYNEQYF. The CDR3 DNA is TGTGCCACCAGTGTCGGGGCCTCCTACAATGAGCAGTACTTC.